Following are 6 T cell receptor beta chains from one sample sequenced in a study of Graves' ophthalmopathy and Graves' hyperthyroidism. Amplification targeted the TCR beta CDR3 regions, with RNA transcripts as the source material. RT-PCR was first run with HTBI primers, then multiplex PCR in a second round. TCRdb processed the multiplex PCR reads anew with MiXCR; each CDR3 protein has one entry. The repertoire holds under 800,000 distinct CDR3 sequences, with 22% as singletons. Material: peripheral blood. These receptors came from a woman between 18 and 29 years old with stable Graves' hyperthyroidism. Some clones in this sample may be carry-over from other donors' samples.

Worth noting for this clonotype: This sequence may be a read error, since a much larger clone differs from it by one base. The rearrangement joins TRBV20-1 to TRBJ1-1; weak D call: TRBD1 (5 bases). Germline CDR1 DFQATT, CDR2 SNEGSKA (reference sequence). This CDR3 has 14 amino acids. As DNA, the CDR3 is TGCAGTGCTAGAGTTCCAGGGTTGGTGACTGAAGCTTCCTTT. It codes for CSARVPGLVTEASF.

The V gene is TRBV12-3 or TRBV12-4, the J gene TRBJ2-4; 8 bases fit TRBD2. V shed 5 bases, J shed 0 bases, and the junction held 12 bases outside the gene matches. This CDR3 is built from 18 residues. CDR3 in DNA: TGTGCCAGCAGTCACCCCTTTAGCGGGGAATTAGCCAAAAACATTCAGTACTTC. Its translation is CASSHPFSGELAKNIQYF.

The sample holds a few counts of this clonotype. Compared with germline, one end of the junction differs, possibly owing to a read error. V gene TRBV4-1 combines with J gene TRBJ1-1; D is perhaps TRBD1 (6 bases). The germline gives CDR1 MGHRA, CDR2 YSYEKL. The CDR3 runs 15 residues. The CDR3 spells CASTQGGLGNTEAFF. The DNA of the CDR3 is TGCGCCAGCACCCAAGGGGGGCTAGGGAACACTGAAGCTTTCTTT.

The CDR3 nucleotides are TGTGCCAGCAGCCGGGACAGGGGCCTTCCCACCTTC. Translating gives CASSRDRGLPTF. This chain links TRBV7-2 with TRBJ1-2; 10 positions match TRBD1. The CDR3 is made up of 12 amino acids. The junction had 7 bases not matched to a gene; V was cut back by 5 bases and J by 13 bases. Germline V CDR1 and CDR2: SGHTA, FQGNSA.

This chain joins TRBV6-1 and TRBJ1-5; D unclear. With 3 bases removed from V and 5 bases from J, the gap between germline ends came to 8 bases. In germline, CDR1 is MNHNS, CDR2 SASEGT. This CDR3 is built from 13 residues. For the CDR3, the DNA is TGTGCCAGCAGTGACTGGACTTATCAGCCCCAGCATTTT. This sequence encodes CASSDWTYQPQHF.

The CDR3 DNA reads TGCGCCAGCAGCGAAGAGGGGTACTCACCCCTCCACTTT. It encodes CASSEEGYSPLHF. The chain uses TRBV5-1 and TRBJ1-6; possible D gene TRBD1, 5 bases. CDR3 length: 13 residues. Germline lookup yields CDR1 SGHRS and CDR2 YFSETQ. V lost 4 bases, J lost 10 bases, and 12 bases lay in between.